This T cell receptor beta chain was obtained from a study of T cells after yellow fever vaccination (dated by TCRdb to between 2018 and 2020). Concerning the study at large: The SMART-Seq v4 Ultra Low Input RNA kit was used to prepare libraries from fractions with low cell numbers. Bulk TCR alpha and beta repertoires were sequenced longitudinally to track T-cell clones before and after primary and booster YFV17D yellow fever vaccination. Two healthy male donors made up the cohort, one aged 18 to 30 years and the other aged 30 to 40 years. Blood was drawn at multiple timepoints before and after primary and secondary immunization, with bulk PBMC replicates and cell subsets isolated. Beyond this particular receptor, the publication reports: Compared with the primary T-cell response, the secondary T-cell response was weaker but faster, peaking on day 5 rather than day 15. Only a couple of donors were included in the study, so the extent to which the findings can be generalized is limited. FACS-sorted repertoires could contain abundant contaminating clonotypes from the bulk population, so computational filtering was required. After the booster, most of the clones that had expanded following primary vaccination were detected again (96% of CD4 and roughly 88% of CD8), which suggests that memory was broadly maintained. A small fraction of clonotypes showed up in both the CD4 and CD8 compartments, probably as a result of convergent recombination.

The treatment or condition label corresponds to: live attenuated yellow fever vaccine strain. At every blood-draw timepoint, two biological replicates of bulk PBMCs were collected. PBMCs were isolated from peripheral blood using a standard Ficoll-Paque protocol. TriZol was used to extract RNA from bulk PBMCs, CD4 and CD8 fractions, and dextramer-positive and dextramer-negative fractions. The CDR3 sequence holds 14 residues, the cysteine and phenylalanine included. The only DNA kept is the CDR3, 42 bases in frame from the first base. The V and J ends are trimmed by 3 bases and 3 bases, leaving 14 bases between them. Sequences DFQATT (CDR1) and SNEGSKA (CDR2) are obtained from the germline V gene (reference sequence). TCR cDNA was made using 5'RACE template switching, a step that added a universal primer site and unique molecular identifiers. Priming of cDNA synthesis was performed from both the TCR alpha and TCR beta constant segments. Library amplification used two PCR steps, and the second PCR step added sample barcodes and sequencing adapters. Sequencing of libraries was performed on Illumina HiSeq 2500 (2x100 bp) or NovaSeq (2x150 bp). The original methods were these. MIGEC was used to demultiplex reads and collapse the reads into UMI consensus sequences, and MiXCR was used for V(D)J alignment. Using edgeR on replicate PBMC samples, clonotypes were called vaccine-responding if FDR was below 0.01 and the log2 fold change was above 5 up to day 15. Each bulk clonotype was labeled CD4 or CD8 based on which sequenced repertoire, CD4 or CD8, contained the clonotype at higher abundance. The raw public reads went through TCRdb reprocessing: fastp at Q25, MiXCR clone calling, in-frame beta chains kept. Duplicate CDR3 protein sequences are folded into a single record with the most common DNA and genes. In this record, the V and J calls reflect TCRdb's handling and not the investigators' own analysis. For this sample the table gives 300,000 to 400,000 distinct CDR3 sequences, of which roughly 8.6% were detected only once. The ten largest clones capture about 16% of the sample.

As for this clonotype: The specificity of this receptor is unknown. No much larger clone is present one base from it, and per-base qualities are unavailable.

This receptor was taken from a man in his late teens or twenties who received the YFV17D yellow fever vaccine. The sequencing used PBMCs, collected more than 35 days after the first yellow fever vaccination. The sequence joins TRBV20-1 to TRBJ1-2; the D gene is not confidently resolved. The CDR3 is CSARQLRADYGYTF. The nucleotide sequence reads TGCAGTGCTAGGCAGCTACGTGCTGACTATGGCTACACCTTC.